This T cell receptor (beta chain) was identified in a study of regulatory and conventional T cells in RAG deficiency. Notes on this clone: Antigen specificity is unknown.

The sorted conventional CD4+ T cells were CD25-low and CD127-high, with genomic DNA sequenced. Study conclusions and caveats: Shannon entropy was markedly lower and Simpson indices higher in RAG-deficient patients than control T-cell subsets.

V lost 1 base and J 6 bases, leaving 11 bases between the germline ends. The V gene's germline CDR1 is SGHNT and CDR2 YENEEA. This CDR3 comprises 14 residues. Only in-frame clones appear in the TCRdb table, and some are missing; sequencing was by immunoSEQ multiplex PCR. The sample records about 34,000 clones, about three quarters being singletons. These same data were also listed under a study on regulatory T cells. Per that paper: Primers: 52 TRBV forward and 13 TRBJ reverse.

The chain combines TRBV11-3 with TRBJ2-3; a weak D match, TRBD2 (6 bases). Sequencing was carried out using CD4+ effector T cells sorted from blood. The source is a human donor in good health. The DNA of the CDR3 is TGTGCCAGCAGCTTAGGCGGGGATCAGGATACGCAGTATTTT. This sequence encodes CASSLGGDQDTQYF.